Below, one TCR beta chain is given with its context. Its antigen is undetermined. Every bit of the isolated RNA underwent reverse transcription, so sequencing read expressed TCRB transcripts. This table comes from immunoSEQ multiplex PCR, and its TCRdb copy is limited to in-frame clones, with some not included. The sample lists about 350,000 clones; around 20% were seen once. V shed 4 bases and J 4 bases; nucleotides not matched to a gene: 9. The CDR3 has 16 amino acids. The germline gives CDR1 SEHNR, CDR2 FQNEAQ (reference sequence). The data were taken from a study of beta chain features in type 1 diabetes. Study results and caveats: Cells that show high TCR expression could be over-represented by cDNA sequencing. More deletions and fewer insertions at VDJ junctions were found in patients with type 1 diabetes. Healthy donors had naive, central memory and Treg TCRB repertoires that appeared less similar than those seen among patients.

Input material: naive CD4+ T cells from blood. The chain joins TRBV7-9 to TRBJ2-5; 10 bases are a match to TRBD1. The TCR sequence derives from a woman between 18 and 30 years old in good health. CDR3 loop: CASSSSRQGAGETQYF. The CDR3 DNA sequence: TGTGCCAGCAGCTCATCCCGACAGGGGGCTGGAGAGACCCAGTACTTC.